This T cell receptor beta chain was obtained from a study of T cell responses to AZD1222 COVID-19 vaccine. General study points: None of the repertoires were sampled until the peak T cell response had passed. White British ancestry dominated among donors, who included more females, and clonal diversity was possibly underestimated.

CDR3 length: 13 amino acids. V was pared by 0 bases and J by 2 bases, with 8 bases between. Germline CDR1 is GTSNPN and CDR2 is SVGIG (reference sequence). Points on this clone: What it binds is not known.

Here immunoSEQ multiplex PCR was the method, and the copy in TCRdb shows in-frame clones only, minus some. The sample shows some 140,000 clones, 85% to 90% of them seen only once. The J gene is TRBJ2-7, the V gene TRBV30, with D tentatively TRBD1 or TRBD2 (5 bases each). The sample consisted of peripheral blood, taken on day 0 of AZD1222 vaccination. The receptor's source is an adult in good health. The CDR3 protein is CAWSVRGPYEQYF. In DNA, the CDR3 is TGTGCCTGGAGTGTGAGGGGACCCTACGAGCAGTACTTC. The full variable domain, its missing parts supplied by reference TRBV30 and TRBJ2-7, is SQTIHQWPATLVQPVGSPLSLECTVEGTSNPNLYWYRQAAGRGLQLLFYSVGIGQISSEVPQNLSASRPQDRQFILSSKKLLLSDSGFYLCAWSVRGPYEQYFGPGTRLTVT.